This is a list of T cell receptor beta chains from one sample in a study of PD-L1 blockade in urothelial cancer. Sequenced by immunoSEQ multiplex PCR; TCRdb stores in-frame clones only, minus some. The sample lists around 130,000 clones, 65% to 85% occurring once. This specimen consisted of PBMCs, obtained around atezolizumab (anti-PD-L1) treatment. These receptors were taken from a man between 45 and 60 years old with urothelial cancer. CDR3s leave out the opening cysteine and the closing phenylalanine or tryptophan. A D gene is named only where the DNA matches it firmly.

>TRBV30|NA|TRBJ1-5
AWSAGQLNFDQPQH
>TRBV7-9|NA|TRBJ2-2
ASSVDHIGGLF
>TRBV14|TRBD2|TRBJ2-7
ASSQVAGGEQY
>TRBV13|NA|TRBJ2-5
ASSYDRRETQY
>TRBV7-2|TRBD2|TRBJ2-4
ASSPRVAGGSKNIQY
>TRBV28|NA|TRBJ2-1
ASSTGSYNEQF
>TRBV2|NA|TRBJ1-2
ASSAWTHPNYGYT
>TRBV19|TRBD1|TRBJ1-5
ASSRGDRDYQPQH
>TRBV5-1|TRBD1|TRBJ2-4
ASSARRTGNDIQY
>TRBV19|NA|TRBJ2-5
ASSPSGRGQETQY
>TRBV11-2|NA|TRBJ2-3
ASSQSESTDTQY
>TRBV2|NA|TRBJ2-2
ASKPGPREGELF
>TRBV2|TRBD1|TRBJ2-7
ASSQRGDRGVGEQY
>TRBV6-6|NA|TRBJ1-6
ASSYPWTAGSPLH
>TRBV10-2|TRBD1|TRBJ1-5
ASSHSGQGQPQH
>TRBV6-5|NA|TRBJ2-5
ASSAGGRETQY
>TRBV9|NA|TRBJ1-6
ASSTTTARVSPLH
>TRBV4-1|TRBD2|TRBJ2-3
ASSQGAGGRPQDTQY
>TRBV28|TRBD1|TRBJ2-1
AARGQNSYNEQF
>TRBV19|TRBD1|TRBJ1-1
ASSKTGARMNTEAF
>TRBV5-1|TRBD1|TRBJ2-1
ASRESGTGGGNEQF
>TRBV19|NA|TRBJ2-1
ASSMSGERRGPYNEQF
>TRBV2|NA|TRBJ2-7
ASLLGSEQY
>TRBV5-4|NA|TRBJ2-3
ASSLAERARVTQY
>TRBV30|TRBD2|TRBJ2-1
ARTGTSGGPGDEQF
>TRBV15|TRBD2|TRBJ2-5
ATSRDRGLASGSEETQY
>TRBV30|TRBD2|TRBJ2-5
AWAGLAGGPWETQY
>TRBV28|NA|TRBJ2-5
ASSFAGARGETQY
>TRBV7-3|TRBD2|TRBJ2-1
ASSLTGVAGGVYNEQF
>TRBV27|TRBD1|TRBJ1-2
ASSLGRQGYGYT
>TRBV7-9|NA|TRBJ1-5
ASSFAGADNQPQH
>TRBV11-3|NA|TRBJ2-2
ASSLMTGITGELF
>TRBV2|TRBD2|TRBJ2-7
ASRSGRSSYEQY
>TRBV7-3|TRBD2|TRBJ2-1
ASSPRLAGGPYEQF
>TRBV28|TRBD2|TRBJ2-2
ASSEGGRGELF
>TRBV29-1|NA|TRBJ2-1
SADGVYNEQF
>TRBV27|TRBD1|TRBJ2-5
ASSARTGGGETQY
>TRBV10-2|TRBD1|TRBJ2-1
ASKGTAANEQF
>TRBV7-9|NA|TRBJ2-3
ASSFQEWTDTQY
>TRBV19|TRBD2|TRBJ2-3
ASSASTSGRSTDTQY
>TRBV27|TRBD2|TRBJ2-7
ASSGLSSGSYEQY
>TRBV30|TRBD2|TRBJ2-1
AWSVVLWRTGTSVYNEQF
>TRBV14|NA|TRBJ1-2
ASSRGQSRGYT
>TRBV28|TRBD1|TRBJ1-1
ASSSRRQGGTEAF
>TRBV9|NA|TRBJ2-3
ASSVGVRDTQY
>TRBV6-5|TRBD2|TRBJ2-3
ASSGGADTQY
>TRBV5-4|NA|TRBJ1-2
ASSYGTYDGYT
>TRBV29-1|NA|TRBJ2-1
SVPPGGPSSYNEQF
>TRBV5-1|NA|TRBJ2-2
ASSSSAAVNTGELF
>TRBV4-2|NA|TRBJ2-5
ASSQDGSGTQY
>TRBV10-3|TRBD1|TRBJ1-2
AIRRDRVDGYT
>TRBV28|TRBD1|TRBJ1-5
ASRRQGGSNQPQH
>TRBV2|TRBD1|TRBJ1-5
ASRGTGGGNQPQH
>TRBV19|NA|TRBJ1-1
ASSVSSRGWGTEAF
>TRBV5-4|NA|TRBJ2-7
ASSKGTEPAYEQY
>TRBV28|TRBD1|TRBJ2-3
ASSPPRDSAASTDTQY
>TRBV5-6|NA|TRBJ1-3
ASSVGRENTIY
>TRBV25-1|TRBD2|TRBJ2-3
ASRTLGRVGDTQY